Presented here are 9 T cell receptor beta chains from one specimen sequenced in a study of shared clonotypes between healthy human individuals. TCRdb keeps only in-frame clones here, not all; method: immunoSEQ multiplex PCR. Found here are 2 million to 3 million clones, roughly 93% of them singletons; the top ten hold about 0.39%. Sequences were obtained from naive CD4+ T cells from PBMCs. Subset indicated: CD45RA+ positively selected. Receptors were obtained from a man younger than 30 in good health. Some clones in this sample may be carry-over from other donors' samples.

Regarding this clone: Other DNA sequences of this sample code for an identical CDR3. The chain employs TRBV5-1 and TRBJ2-3, with a weak D call TRBD1 (5 bases). This CDR3 region has 14 residues. The V end lost 4 bases, the J end lost 0 bases, and 9 bases lay between the germline ends. Germline CDR1 reads SGHRS; CDR2 reads YFSETQ. CDR3 in amino acids: CASSPSGSTDTQYF. The CDR3 nucleotides are TGCGCCAGCAGCCCGTCAGGGAGCACAGATACGCAGTATTTT.

This clone was counted a single time. This chain joins TRBV9 and TRBJ2-5; 7 bases fit TRBD2. V dropped 4 bases and J dropped 9; count of bases not matched to a gene: 9. CDR1 and CDR2 (germline): SGDLS, YYNGEE. The CDR3 spans 13 residues. CDR3 DNA: TGTGCCAGCAGCCACGGACTAGGGGCGGCCCAGTACTTC. Protein: CASSHGLGAAQYF.

Only one count was recorded for this clone. The V gene is TRBV7-6, the J gene TRBJ2-2, with a weak D call TRBD2 (6 bases). With 5 bases removed from V and 2 bases from J, the gap between germline ends came to 15 bases. The length of the CDR3 is 16 residues. Per the germline V gene, CDR1 is SGHVS and CDR2 is FNYEAQ. The CDR3 nucleotides are TGTGCCAGCAGCCGAAGGACCGGGGGTAACACCGGGGAGCTGTTTTTT. Its translation: CASSRRTGGNTGELFF.

Remarks on this clone: The same CDR3 can be traced to other DNA sequences in this sample. The chain couples TRBV29-1 to TRBJ2-3; TRBD1 is a possible D gene (5 bases). The CDR3 has 13 amino acids. The germline V and J ends were trimmed by 4 bases and 3 bases, with 11 bases remaining between them. Per germline, CDR1 SQVTM and CDR2 ANQGSEA. The CDR3 sequence: CSVGGRATDTQYF. CDR3 in DNA: TGCAGCGTTGGTGGCAGGGCGACAGATACGCAGTATTTT.

This chain links TRBV9 with TRBJ2-2, with TRBD1 matching over 10 bases. Germline V gene data show CDR1 as SGDLS and CDR2 as YYNGEE. The J segment lost 6 bases and the V segment lost 3 bases, leaving 5 bases of the junction unmatched. The CDR3 totals 15 residues. This CDR3 is CASSGGQGRPGELFF. The DNA for the CDR3 is TGTGCCAGCAGCGGGGGACAGGGGAGACCCGGGGAGCTGTTTTTT.

This chain joins TRBV6-5 and TRBJ1-4; D remains unclear. Deletions cut 6 bases from V and 0 bases from J, with 11 bases between. Germline values: CDR1 MNHEY, CDR2 SVGAGI. The CDR3 sequence is 15 residues long. The CDR3 coding sequence is TGTGCCAGCAGCCGCGGAAGTGCAACTAATGAAAAACTGTTTTTT. Its protein product is CASSRGSATNEKLFF.

Worth noting for this clone: The CDR3 end shows no conserved phenylalanine or tryptophan, and so a read error is likely. The DNA is left out, because the CDR3 cannot be placed on it with certainty; the CDR3 is given as TCRdb lists it. This chain's CDR3 is CASTDSTGTGFL. The V gene is TRBV6-6, the J gene TRBJ2-7; TRBD1, the D gene given by the table, was not confirmed from the DNA. Germline V gene lookup returns CDR1 MNHNY and CDR2 SVGAGI (reference sequence). The CDR3 comprises 12 residues, both ends counted.

V gene TRBV28 combines with J gene TRBJ2-1, with unresolved D. Germline assignment: CDR1 MDHEN and CDR2 SYDVKM. V was shortened by 2 bases and J by 5 bases, with 10 bases between the two germline ends. This CDR3 has 14 amino acids. Here the CDR3 DNA reads TGTGCCAGCAGTTTAAAGTTAACTAACAATGAGCAGTTCTTC. Encoded protein: CASSLKLTNNEQFF.

The chain recombines TRBV5-1 with TRBJ2-7; no clear D gene. V was clipped by 4 bases and J by 5 bases, with 16 bases between them. The CDR3 extends over 14 amino acids. Germline V gene lookup returns CDR1 SGHRS and CDR2 YFSETQ. The chain's CDR3 is CASSLFAPGDEQYF. In DNA, the CDR3 is TGCGCCAGCAGCCTTTTTGCCCCGGGTGACGAGCAGTACTTC.